This record concerns one T cell receptor (beta chain) sequence. The data originate from a study of human T cells and chemical hapten exposure. About the research overall: There were per-sample TCR yield variations, arising mainly from small pooled library volume differences.

TCRdb re-called the RACE reads through MiXCR, storing one row per CDR3 protein. The repertoire includes roughly 64,000 distinct CDR3 sequences, roughly 9.6% of them detected once, and approximately 2% sits in the top ten. Germline values: CDR1 MNHEY, CDR2 SMNVEV (reference sequence). V was shortened by 5 bases and J by 3 bases, with 13 bases between the two germline ends. The CDR3 spans 14 residues. The sample's time point: patch test 3, about 24 weeks after DPC sensitization. Sample treatment: therapeutic diphenylcyclopropenone sensitization with weekly scalp DPC. The input for sequencing was whole blood, taken in connection with sensitization to the hapten diphenylcyclopropenone (DPC). The clonotype comes from a woman aged 25 to 39 with alopecia areata. Some clones in this sample may be carry-over from other donors' samples. The gene calls are TRBV27 and TRBJ1-1; TRBD1 might be the D (5 bases). CDR3 coding DNA: TGTGCCAGCAGTCAGAGGGGCGGAGACACTGAAGCTTTCTTT. Its translation is CASSQRGGDTEAFF.